Listed below are T cell receptor beta chains from one sample, sequenced in a study of cytomegalovirus exposure and HLA in healthy donors. Method: immunoSEQ multiplex PCR; TCRdb's copy keeps in-frame clones and lacks some. The sample lists 70,000 to 90,000 clones, around 81% occurring once. The sequenced sample was PBMCs. These receptors originate from a young man in good health and CMV-seronegative. Each CDR3 is given with its conserved first and last residue. A D gene is named only where the DNA matches it firmly. Not all rows give a size; the values are once, few, many and, for expanded clones, a class.

cdr3_length clone_size j_call d_call v_call cdr3_nt cdr3_aa
15 NA TRBJ1-2 TRBD1 TRBV14 TGTGCCAGCAGCCAAGTGACAGGGGGCGCGGTTGGCTACACCTTC CASSQVTGGAVGYTF
14 NA TRBJ2-7 NA TRBV6-6 TGTGCCAGCAGTTACGGAGGGATAGCCTACGAGCAGTACTTC CASSYGGIAYEQYF
19 NA TRBJ2-7 TRBD1 TRBV4-3 TGCGCCAGCAGCCAAGATTGGGGGAAGGGGACAGGGGTACTCCGGGAGCAGTACTTC CASSQDWGKGTGVLREQYF
15 once TRBJ2-2 TRBD2 TRBV5-1 TGCGCCAGCAGCTTGCCTAGCGGTAACACCGGGGAGCTGTTTTTT CASSLPSGNTGELFF
13 NA TRBJ2-3 NA TRBV9 TGTGCCAGCAGCCGAACTAGCACAGATACGCAGTATTTT CASSRTSTDTQYF
13 NA TRBJ1-1 NA TRBV2 TGTGCCAGCAACAGGGAGGGTGACACTGAAGCTTTCTTT CASNREGDTEAFF
15 NA TRBJ1-1 NA TRBV27 TGTGCCAGCAGTTTCCAGGGGATGATGAACACTGAAGCTTTCTTT CASSFQGMMNTEAFF
16 NA TRBJ2-3 NA TRBV6-1 TGTGCCAGCAGTGAGAGGGTTTACACTAGCACAGATACGCAGTATTTT CASSERVYTSTDTQYF
16 NA TRBJ1-4 NA TRBV18 TGTGCCAGCTCAGACTCGAGGGCGGACCATAATGAAAAACTGTTTTTT CASSDSRADHNEKLFF
13 few TRBJ1-5 NA TRBV6-5 TGTGCCAGCAGACCGGGGGGCAGTCAGCCCCAGCATTTT CASRPGGSQPQHF
18 few TRBJ2-3 TRBD2 TRBV4-1 TGCGCCAGCAGCCATGGACTAGCGGGGAGCTCTAGCACAGATACGCAGTATTTT CASSHGLAGSSSTDTQYF
13 NA TRBJ2-1 TRBD2 TRBV29-1 TGCAGCGTGGGGACTAGCGGGGTCGATGAGCAGTTCTTC CSVGTSGVDEQFF
11 NA TRBJ1-1 NA TRBV19 TGTGCCAGCAGTGGGGCGACTGAAGCTTTCTTT CASSGATEAFF
15 NA TRBJ2-2 NA TRBV27 TGTGCCAGCAGTTCTGGGACACTGAACACCGGGGAGCTGTTTTTT CASSSGTLNTGELFF
15 NA TRBJ2-7 TRBD2 TRBV6-1 TGTGCCAGCAGCGACGGAGCGGGGAACTCCTACGAGCAGTACTTC CASSDGAGNSYEQYF
13 NA TRBJ2-2 NA TRBV6-1 TGTGCCAGCAGTGAAATTGTAGCCGGGGAGCTGTTTTTT CASSEIVAGELFF
15 NA TRBJ2-7 NA TRBV4-3 TGCGCCAGCAGCCAAGAGGGCGTGAGCTCCTACGAGCAGTACTTC CASSQEGVSSYEQYF
14 NA TRBJ2-1 NA TRBV7-2 TGTGCCAGCAGTCTTTCCCAGGCCTACAATGAGCAGTTCTTC CASSLSQAYNEQFF
12 NA TRBJ1-5 NA TRBV7-2 TGTGCCAGCAGCCGTATAGATCAGCCCCAGCATTTT CASSRIDQPQHF
14 NA TRBJ2-1 NA TRBV7-3 TGTGCCAGCAGCTTGGGGCACACTTACAATGAGCAGTTCTTC CASSLGHTYNEQFF
15 NA TRBJ1-6 NA TRBV28 TGTGCCGTCGGGGGACGGGGAGAACCTTCATCACCCCTCCACTTT CAVGGRGEPSSPLHF
15 NA TRBJ1-5 TRBD1 TRBV7-8 TGTGCCAGCAGCTTAGACACAGGGGCGCGTCAGCCCCAGCATTTT CASSLDTGARQPQHF
16 NA TRBJ1-2 TRBD1 TRBV9 TGTGCCAGCAGGAATCCACAGGGGGCGAACCCCTATGGCTACACCTTC CASRNPQGANPYGYTF
16 NA TRBJ2-1 TRBD2 TRBV7-3 TGTGCCAGCAGTCCCGGACTAGCGGGGACTTACAATGAGCAGTTCTTC CASSPGLAGTYNEQFF
14 few TRBJ1-6 NA TRBV5-1 TGCGCCAGCAGCTCGGGACAAGAGCGTTCACCCCTCCACTTT CASSSGQERSPLHF
15 NA TRBJ2-1 TRBD2 TRBV7-2 TGTGCCAGCAGCCCCCGCGCTAGCGGGAGCAATGAGCAGTTCTTC CASSPRASGSNEQFF
15 NA TRBJ1-2 NA TRBV7-9 TGTGCCAGCAGCTTACCGCTAGACAAGGGGCCGGGCTACACCTTC CASSLPLDKGPGYTF
13 NA TRBJ2-5 NA TRBV6-1 TGTGCCAGCAGGGCAGGGATCGCAGAGACCCAGTACTTC CASRAGIAETQYF
15 NA TRBJ1-1 NA TRBV5-1 TGCGCCAGCAGCTTGTACTTCACAGGGACCACTGAAGCTTTCTTT CASSLYFTGTTEAFF
15 NA TRBJ2-5 TRBD2 TRBV7-2 TGTGCCACGGGGGGGGCGGGAGGCAGCCAAGAGACCCAGTACTTC CATGGAGGSQETQYF
14 NA TRBJ1-6 TRBD1 TRBV28 TGTGCCAGCAGTTTACAGGGGGCATATTCACCCCTCCACTTT CASSLQGAYSPLHF
14 NA TRBJ1-1 TRBD1 TRBV5-1 TGCGCCAGCAGCAGCGGGACAGGGGCCACTGAAGCTTTCTTT CASSSGTGATEAFF
15 NA TRBJ1-2 NA TRBV4-3 TGCGCCAGCAGCCAAGATGTTGGCAGTCCCTATGGCTACACCTTC CASSQDVGSPYGYTF
14 NA TRBJ1-2 TRBD1 TRBV18 TGTGCCAGCTCACCCTTCGACAGGGACTATGGCTACACCTTC CASSPFDRDYGYTF
16 NA TRBJ2-2 NA TRBV7-8 TGTGCCAGCAGCTTAGGCGGGATCACAGGCACCGGGGAGCTGTTTTTT CASSLGGITGTGELFF
14 NA TRBJ1-1 NA TRBV12-5 TGTGCTAGTGGTTTAACGGGGGGGTACACTGAAGCTTTCTTT CASGLTGGYTEAFF
16 NA TRBJ2-7 NA TRBV14 TGTGCCAGCAGCCAGACCCGGAGTAAAGCGGCCTACGAGCAGTACTTC CASSQTRSKAAYEQYF
13 once TRBJ1-4 NA TRBV28 TGTGCCAGCAGTTTCCCAGGAAATGAAAAACTGTTTTTT CASSFPGNEKLFF
16 NA TRBJ2-3 NA TRBV7-3 TGTGCCAGCAGCTTGACACGGACTTCGAGCACAGATACGCAGTATTTT CASSLTRTSSTDTQYF
15 NA TRBJ2-2 TRBD2 TRBV5-4 TGTGCCAGCAGCAGCCTAGCGGGACAAACCGGGGAGCTGTTTTTT CASSSLAGQTGELFF
16 NA TRBJ2-1 TRBD2 TRBV6-5 TGTGCCAGCAGTTACTCGGGTAGCGGGGGGGCATATGAGCAGTTCTTC CASSYSGSGGAYEQFF
14 NA TRBJ2-7 NA TRBV5-4 TGTGCCAGCAGCTTGGGACACGGAAACTACGAGCAGTACTTC CASSLGHGNYEQYF
15 NA TRBJ2-7 TRBD2 TRBV19 TGTGCCAGTAGTTTTACTAGCGGCCCAACCTACGAGCAGTACTTC CASSFTSGPTYEQYF
13 NA TRBJ1-1 NA TRBV7-2 TGTGCCAGCAGCTTAGTCAGCGGGACTGAAGCTTTCTTT CASSLVSGTEAFF
14 NA TRBJ2-7 NA TRBV19 TGTGCCAGTAGTAACGGAGAAGCCACCTACGAGCAGTACTTC CASSNGEATYEQYF
14 NA TRBJ2-1 NA TRBV5-1 TGCGCCAGCAGCTTGGAGGGGTCGTACAATGAGCAGTTCTTC CASSLEGSYNEQFF
14 NA TRBJ2-2 TRBD2 TRBV2 TGTGCCAGCAGGACCGGGACTAGCGCCGGGGAGCTGTTTTTT CASRTGTSAGELFF
14 NA TRBJ1-3 NA TRBV29-1 TGCAGCGTTTTACTTAGCGAGGGAGGAAACACCATATATTTT CSVLLSEGGNTIYF
17 once TRBJ1-6 TRBD1 TRBV7-9 TGTGCCAGCAGCCGCCTCCCGGGGACAGGGTATAATTCACCCCTCCACTTT CASSRLPGTGYNSPLHF
18 NA TRBJ2-5 TRBD2 TRBV4-3 TGCGCCAGCAGCCCCTACCAACTAGCGGGAGTTATGAGGGAGACCCAGTACTTC CASSPYQLAGVMRETQYF
16 NA TRBJ1-5 TRBD1 TRBV5-1 TGCGCCAGCAGCTTGGCCCCGGGACAGGGTAAGGCGCCCCAGCATTTT CASSLAPGQGKAPQHF
16 NA TRBJ2-7 NA TRBV27 TGTGCCAGCAGTTTATCAACCGGTTCAGCGCCCTACGAGCAGTACTTC CASSLSTGSAPYEQYF
14 NA TRBJ1-2 TRBD1 TRBV6-4 TGTGCCAGCAGCGCCACGACAGGGGGCTATGGCTACACCTTC CASSATTGGYGYTF
11 NA TRBJ2-7 TRBD2 TRBV19 TGTGCCAGTACAGCGGGGAGGGAGCAGTACTTC CASTAGREQYF
13 NA TRBJ2-1 NA TRBV6-5 TGTGCCAGCAGCCCCGGGAACTACAATGAGCAGTTCTTC CASSPGNYNEQFF
13 NA TRBJ1-4 TRBD1 TRBV5-8 TGTGCCAGCAGCTCTAGGACAGGCGGAAAACTGTTTTTT CASSSRTGGKLFF
15 NA TRBJ1-6 TRBD1 TRBV6-5 TGTGCCAGCAGTCGACAGGGTCGGCGTAATTCACCCCTCCACTTT CASSRQGRRNSPLHF
15 once TRBJ1-5 TRBD1 TRBV4-3 TGCGCCAGCAGCCGAATAACAGGGGCTGGGCAGCCCCAGCATTTT CASSRITGAGQPQHF
16 NA TRBJ2-4 TRBD1 TRBV5-1 TGCGCCAGCAGCGCCACCGGGACAGGGGGAGACTACATTCAGTACTTC CASSATGTGGDYIQYF